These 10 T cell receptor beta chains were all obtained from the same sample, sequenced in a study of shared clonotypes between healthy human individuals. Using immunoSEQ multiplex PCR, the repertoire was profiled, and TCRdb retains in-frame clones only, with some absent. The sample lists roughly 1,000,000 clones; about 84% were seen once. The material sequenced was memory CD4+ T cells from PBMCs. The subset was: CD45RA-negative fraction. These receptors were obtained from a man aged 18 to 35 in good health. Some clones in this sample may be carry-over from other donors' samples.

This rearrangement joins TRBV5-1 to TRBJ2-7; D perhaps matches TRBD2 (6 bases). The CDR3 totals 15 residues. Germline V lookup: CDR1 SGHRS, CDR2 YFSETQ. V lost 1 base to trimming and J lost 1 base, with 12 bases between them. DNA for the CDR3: TGCGCCAGCAGCTTGCTGGGGGGTTCTTCCTACGAGCAGTACTTC. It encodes CASSLLGGSSYEQYF.

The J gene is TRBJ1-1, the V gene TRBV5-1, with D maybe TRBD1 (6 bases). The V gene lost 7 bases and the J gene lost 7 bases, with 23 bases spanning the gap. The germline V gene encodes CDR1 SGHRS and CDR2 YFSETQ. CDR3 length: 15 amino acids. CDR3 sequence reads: CASRTGDISSVEAFF. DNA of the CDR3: TGCGCCAGCCGGACGGGGGACATTAGCTCCGTTGAAGCTTTCTTT.

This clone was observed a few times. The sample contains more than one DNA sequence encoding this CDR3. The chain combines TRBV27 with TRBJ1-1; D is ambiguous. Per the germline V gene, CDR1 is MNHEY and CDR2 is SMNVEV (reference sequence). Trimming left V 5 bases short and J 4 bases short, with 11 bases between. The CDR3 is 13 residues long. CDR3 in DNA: TGTGCCAGCAGTCCGTACAGTGGCACTGAAGCTTTCTTT. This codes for CASSPYSGTEAFF.

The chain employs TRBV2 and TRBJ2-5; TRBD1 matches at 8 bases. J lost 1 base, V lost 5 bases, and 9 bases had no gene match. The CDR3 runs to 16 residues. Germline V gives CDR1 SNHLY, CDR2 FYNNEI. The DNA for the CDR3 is TGTGCCAGCAGTTACGGGAGCACAGGGGGCCAAGAGACCCAGTACTTC. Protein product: CASSYGSTGGQETQYF.

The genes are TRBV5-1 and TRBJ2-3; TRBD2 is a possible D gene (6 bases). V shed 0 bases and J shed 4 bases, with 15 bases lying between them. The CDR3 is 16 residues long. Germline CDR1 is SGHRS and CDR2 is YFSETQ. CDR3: CASSLASGSESDTQYF. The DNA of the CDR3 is TGCGCCAGCAGCTTGGCGAGCGGGTCGGAGTCAGATACGCAGTATTTT.

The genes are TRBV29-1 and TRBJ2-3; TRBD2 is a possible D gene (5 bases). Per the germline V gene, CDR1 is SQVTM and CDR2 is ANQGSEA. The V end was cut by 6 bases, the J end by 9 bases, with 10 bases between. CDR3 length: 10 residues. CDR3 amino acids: CSVDGSTQYF. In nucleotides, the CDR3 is TGCAGCGTGGATGGGAGCACGCAGTATTTT.

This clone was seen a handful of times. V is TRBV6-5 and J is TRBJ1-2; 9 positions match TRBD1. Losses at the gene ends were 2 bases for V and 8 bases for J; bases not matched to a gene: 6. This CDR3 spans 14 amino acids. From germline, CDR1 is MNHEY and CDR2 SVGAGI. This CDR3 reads CASSYPGTGYGYTF. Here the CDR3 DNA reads TGTGCCAGCAGTTACCCCGGGACAGGGTACGGCTACACCTTC.

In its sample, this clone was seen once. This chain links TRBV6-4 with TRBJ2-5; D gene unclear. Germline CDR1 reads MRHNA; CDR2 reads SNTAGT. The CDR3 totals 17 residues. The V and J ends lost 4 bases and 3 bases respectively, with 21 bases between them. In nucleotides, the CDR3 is TGTGCCAGCAGTGGCCCTAGGATGAGAGACCCCAAAGAGACCCAGTACTTC. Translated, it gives CASSGPRMRDPKETQYF.

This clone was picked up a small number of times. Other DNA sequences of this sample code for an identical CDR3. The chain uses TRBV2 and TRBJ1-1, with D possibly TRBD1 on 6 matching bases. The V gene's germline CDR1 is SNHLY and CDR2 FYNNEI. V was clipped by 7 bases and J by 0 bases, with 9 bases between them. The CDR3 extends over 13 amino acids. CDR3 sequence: CASKQGMNTEAFF. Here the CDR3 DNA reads TGTGCCAGCAAACAGGGAATGAACACTGAAGCTTTCTTT.

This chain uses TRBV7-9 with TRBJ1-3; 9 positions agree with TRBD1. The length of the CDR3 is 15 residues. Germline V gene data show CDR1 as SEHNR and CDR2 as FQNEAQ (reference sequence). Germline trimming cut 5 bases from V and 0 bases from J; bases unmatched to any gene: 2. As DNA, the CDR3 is TGTGCCAGCAGCGTGACAGGGGGCTCTGGAAACACCATATATTTT. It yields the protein CASSVTGGSGNTIYF.